Reported below is one TCR beta chain. Its specificity is not known. The data stem from a study of CD8 T cells in ankylosing spondylitis. Study-level results: A TCR beta motif of eight highly homologous variants appeared characteristic of ankylosing spondylitis blood. Some of the motif variants had earlier been found in reactive arthritis patients' fluid and blood. It was reported that disease-linked clones were significantly enriched in matched ankylosing spondylitis synovial fluid.

It was by quantitative 5'-RACE with molecular barcodes that TCR beta libraries were made. TCRdb re-called the 5' RACE reads with MiXCR, one entry per CDR3 protein. The sample includes roughly 230,000 distinct CDR3 sequences, 15% to 20% of them seen just once. Germline loops: CDR1 SGDLS, CDR2 YYNGEE. This CDR3 contains 14 residues. Trimming stripped 4 bases from V and 0 bases from J, with 11 bases between. Sequencing input: blood, either unsorted or a sorted T cell fraction (not recorded which). This TCR derives from a male donor with ankylosing spondylitis or in good health (not recorded which). The chain uses TRBV9 and TRBJ2-7, with D perhaps matching TRBD1 (6 bases). CDR3 sequence (DNA): TGTGCCAGCAGCACTAGGGGGAGCTCCTACGAGCAGTACTTC. It codes for CASSTRGSSYEQYF.